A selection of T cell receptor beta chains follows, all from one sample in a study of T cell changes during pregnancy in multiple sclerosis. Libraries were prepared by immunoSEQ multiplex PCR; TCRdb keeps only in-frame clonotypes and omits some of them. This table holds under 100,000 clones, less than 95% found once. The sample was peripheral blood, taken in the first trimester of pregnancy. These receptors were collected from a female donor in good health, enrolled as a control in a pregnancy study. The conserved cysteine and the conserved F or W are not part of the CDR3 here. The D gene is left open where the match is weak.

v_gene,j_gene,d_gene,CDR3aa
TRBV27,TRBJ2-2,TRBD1,ASSLPLGQGGGGELF
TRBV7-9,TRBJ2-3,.,ASVRGGGSTDTQY
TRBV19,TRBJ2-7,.,ASSIEGGGRYEQY
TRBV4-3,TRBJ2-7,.,ASSQDRRSSYEQY
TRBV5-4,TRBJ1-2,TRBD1,ASSLTRGVLSLFYGYT
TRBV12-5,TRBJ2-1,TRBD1,ASGRQGGYNEQF
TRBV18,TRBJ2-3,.,ASSRGITDTQY
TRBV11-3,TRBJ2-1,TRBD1,ASSLDRRDRAYNEQF
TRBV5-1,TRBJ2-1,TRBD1,ASSLSGTGYGNEQF
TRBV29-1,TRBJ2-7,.,SVEDRSFSYEQY
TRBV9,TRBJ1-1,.,ASSVGDNTEAF
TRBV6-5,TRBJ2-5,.,ASSALHAGTQY
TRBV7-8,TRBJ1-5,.,ASSSGQIYSNQPQH
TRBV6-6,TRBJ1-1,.,ASTRADEAF
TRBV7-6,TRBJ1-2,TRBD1,ASSLKAGQGAGGSYGYT
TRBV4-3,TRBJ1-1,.,ASSRGGDTEAF
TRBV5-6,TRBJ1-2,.,ASSYRESGYT
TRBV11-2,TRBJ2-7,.,ASSLDSGTTT
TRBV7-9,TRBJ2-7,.,ASSLPQWPYEQY
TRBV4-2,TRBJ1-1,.,ASSHVSNTEAF
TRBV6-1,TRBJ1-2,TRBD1,ASSGSSGTGRLVDGYT
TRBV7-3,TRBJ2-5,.,ASSFGGARETQY
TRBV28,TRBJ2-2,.,ASTRQQLNTGELF
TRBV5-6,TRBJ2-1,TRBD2,ASSSKRGGNEQF
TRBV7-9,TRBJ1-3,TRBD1,ASRRTGGFSGNTIY
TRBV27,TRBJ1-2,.,ASGEGRRGYT
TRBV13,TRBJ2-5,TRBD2,ASSLNKGGGETQY